This TCR beta chain appears in the sequencing data of a study of blood T cell repertoires in COVID-19. Whole-study context: Samples of COVID-19 (acute and convalescent) were obtained from the United States, Italy and Spain. T cells, B-cell-depleted T cells, or PBMCs supplied cDNA or gDNA.

Original analysis: Scientists estimated how many nucleated cells there were by amplifying reference gene primers. TCRdb keeps only in-frame clones here, not all; method: immunoSEQ multiplex PCR. From that table come the V and J calls and clone size; the DNA was used to work out D and trimming. Here the sample spans more than 110,000 clones, 85% to 90% being singletons. The CDR3 contains 15 residues. V was trimmed by 5 bases and J by 4 bases, leaving 15 bases between them. CDR1 is MDHEN and CDR2 is SYDVKM in the germline V gene. This sequence joins TRBV28 and TRBJ1-5; D might be TRBD1 (5 bases). This clonotype was sampled from a human donor in a cohort sampled during active COVID-19. Material: peripheral blood. The CDR3 is CASSPVGQLNQPQHF. The CDR3 DNA sequence: TGTGCCAGCAGTCCGGTGGGGCAGTTGAATCAGCCCCAGCATTTT. Together with reference TRBV28 and TRBJ1-5, the CDR3 gives the full variable domain: DVKVTQSSRYLVKRTGEKVFLECVQDMDHENMFWYRQDPGLGLRLIYFSYDVKMKEKGDIPEGYSVSREKKERFSLILESASTNQTSMYLCASSPVGQLNQPQHFGDGTRLSIL.